A single sample is the source of the 25 T cell receptor beta chains below, sequenced in a study of blood T cell repertoires in COVID-19. Clones were sequenced by immunoSEQ multiplex PCR, and TCRdb holds only the in-frame ones, with some missing. The sample lists under 200,000 clones, 80% to 85% seen once, with 9.1% in the top ten. Input material: peripheral blood. The receptor source for this set is a woman older than 75 with active or convalescent COVID-19.

The V gene is TRBV4-1, the J gene TRBJ1-2; TRBD1 might be the D (6 bases). Trimming stripped 2 bases from V and 3 bases from J, with 10 bases between. The germline V gene has CDR1 MGHRA and CDR2 YSYEKL. The CDR3 totals 14 residues. In nucleotides, the CDR3 is TGCGCCAGCAGCCAAAACTCAGGGGACTATGGCTACACCTTC. It specifies CASSQNSGDYGYTF.

The chain employs TRBV6-5 and TRBJ1-6, with a weak D call TRBD1 (5 bases). The CDR3 covers 14 residues. V dropped 6 bases and J dropped 5 bases, with 11 bases sitting between them. Per the germline V gene, CDR1 is MNHEY and CDR2 is SVGAGI. The CDR3 nucleotides read TGTGCCAGCAGCCCCAGGGCTAATAATTCACCCCTCCACTTT. Translated: CASSPRANNSPLHF.

The genes are TRBV28 and TRBJ2-7; possible D gene TRBD1, 5 bases. Trimming took 4 bases from V and 3 from J, leaving 13 bases between them. The germline V gene encodes CDR1 MDHEN and CDR2 SYDVKM. The CDR3 covers 14 residues. The CDR3 sequence: CASSSSDRLYEQYF. CDR3 DNA: TGTGCCAGCAGTTCCTCCGACAGACTCTACGAGCAGTACTTC.

V gene TRBV7-2 combines with J gene TRBJ1-1; D not certain. Germline CDR1 and CDR2: SGHTA and FQGNSA. V lost 8 bases and J lost 12, with 22 bases in between. This CDR3 comprises 13 residues. Here the CDR3 reads CASSAPPGSRTFF. The CDR3 nucleotides are TGTGCCAGCTCAGCACCGCCCGGCTCGAGGACTTTCTTT. Filled out from reference TRBV7-2 and TRBJ1-1, the complete variable domain reads GAGVSQSPSNKVTEKGKDVELRCDPISGHTALYWYRQSLGQGLEFLIYFQGNSAPDKSGLPSDRFSAERTGGSVSTLTIQRTQQEDSAVYLCASSAPPGSRTFFGQGTRLTVV.

This chain connects TRBV7-9 to TRBJ2-7, with TRBD1 identical over 7 bases. CDR3 length: 15 amino acids. The junction had 9 bases not matched to a gene; V was cut back by 7 bases and J by 0 bases. Germline V lookup: CDR1 SEHNR, CDR2 FQNEAQ (reference sequence). This chain's CDR3 is CASNELGQSSYEQYF. The CDR3 DNA follows: TGTGCCAGCAACGAACTGGGACAGAGCTCCTACGAGCAGTACTTC.

CDR3 coding DNA: TGTGCCAGTAGTATAGGTTATTCCTACGAGCAGTACTTC. The encoded protein is CASSIGYSYEQYF. The chain has TRBV19 and TRBJ2-7; D remains ambiguous. The CDR3 contains 13 residues. Trimming shortened V by 1 base and J by 1 base, and 5 bases separated the two germline ends. Looked up from germline, CDR1 is LNHDA and CDR2 is SQIVND (reference sequence).

The chain joins TRBV28 to TRBJ1-2; 7 nucleotides line up with TRBD1. CDR3 size: 16 residues. In germline, CDR1 is MDHEN, CDR2 SYDVKM. The V and J ends lost 6 bases and 5 bases, in that order; junction bases with no gene match: 15. The CDR3 bases are TGTGCCAGCAGACTAGGACCGACAGGGCATGGATATGGCTACACCTTC. Translation: CASRLGPTGHGYGYTF.

The chain links TRBV3-1 (or the pseudogene TRBV3-2) to TRBJ1-2; 8 nucleotides align to TRBD1. The V segment lost 4 bases and the J segment 3 bases; nucleotides outside the gene matches: 10. The CDR3 runs 16 residues. From germline, CDR1 is LGHDT and CDR2 YNNKEL (reference sequence). The CDR3 DNA is TGTGCCAGCAGCCCCCCCACACGACAGGGGTACTATGGCTACACCTTC. Protein product: CASSPPTRQGYYGYTF.

This clone showed up just a few times. The J gene is TRBJ1-2, the V gene TRBV6-6; D is unclear. V was pared by 7 bases and J by 0 bases, with 12 bases between. CDR3 size: 14 residues. Germline lookup yields CDR1 MNHNY and CDR2 SVGAGI (reference sequence). The CDR3 reads CASNGLVANYGYTF. CDR3 nucleotide sequence: TGTGCCAGCAACGGACTGGTAGCTAACTATGGCTACACCTTC.

Remarks on this clone: Other nucleotide sequences in the sample specify the same CDR3. The chain links TRBV7-2 to TRBJ2-3; no definite D call. CDR1 and CDR2 from the germline V gene are SGHTA and FQGNSA. This CDR3 is 12 amino acids long. V was trimmed by 5 bases and J by 2 bases, leaving 5 bases between them. CDR3 sequence (DNA): TGTGCCAGCAGCCCCTACACAGATACGCAGTATTTT. Translating it yields CASSPYTDTQYF.

The J gene is TRBJ1-5, the V gene TRBV15, with 9 bases matching TRBD1. CDR1 is LNHNV and CDR2 is YYDKDF in the germline V gene (reference sequence). Trimming at V came to 1 base and at J to 2 bases, leaving 3 bases not matched to a gene. CDR3 length equals 16 residues. The CDR3 nucleotides read TGTGCCACCAGCAGAGTAGGACAGGGGCGCAATCAGCCCCAGCATTTT. It encodes CATSRVGQGRNQPQHF.

V usage is TRBV19 and J usage is TRBJ1-1; TRBD1 might be the D (6 bases). Trimming shortened V by 2 bases and J by 4 bases, and 8 bases separated the two germline ends. CDR1 and CDR2 from the germline V gene are LNHDA and SQIVND (reference sequence). The CDR3 runs to 13 residues. The CDR3 DNA follows: TGTGCCAGTAGTATATCAGGGGCCACTGAAGCTTTCTTT. Translating gives CASSISGATEAFF.

The J gene is TRBJ1-4, the V gene TRBV6-5; 7 nucleotides agree with TRBD1. The CDR3 has 16 amino acids. After removal of 2 bases from V and 5 bases from J, the junction contained 8 bases not matched to a gene. The germline V gene has CDR1 MNHEY and CDR2 SVGAGI. CDR3 nucleotide sequence: TGTGCCAGCAGTTACGAACAGGGGAATTTAAATGAAAAACTGTTTTTT. The encoded protein is CASSYEQGNLNEKLFF.

The table lists this clone with a count of one. This rearrangement joins TRBV27 to TRBJ2-1, with 9 bases that match TRBD1. The germline gives CDR1 MNHEY, CDR2 SMNVEV (reference sequence). The length of the CDR3 is 15 residues. J gave up 4 bases and V 6 bases, and 7 bases lay outside the gene matches. The CDR3 here is CASSSEGQGYNEQFF. DNA of the CDR3: TGTGCCAGCAGCTCGGAAGGACAGGGGTACAATGAGCAGTTCTTC.

This chain uses TRBV5-5 with TRBJ1-1; TRBD1 might be the D (6 bases). Trimming stripped 2 bases from V and 0 bases from J, with 8 bases between. The CDR3 is 14 amino acids. Germline CDR1 is SGHKS and CDR2 is YYEKEE (reference sequence). CDR3 loop: CASSFAGVNTEAFF. CDR3 coding DNA: TGTGCCAGCAGCTTTGCAGGGGTGAACACTGAAGCTTTCTTT.

This chain joins TRBV25-1 and TRBJ1-3; D is uncertain. The CDR3 is 15 residues long. V was clipped by 5 bases and J by 3 bases, with 14 bases between them. From germline, CDR1 is MGHDK and CDR2 SYGVNS. DNA of the CDR3: TGTGCCAGCAGTTCCCCGGGGATGGGTGGAAACACCATATATTTT. It encodes CASSSPGMGGNTIYF.

The rearrangement joins TRBV5-1 to TRBJ1-2, with 11 positions matching TRBD1. V shed 2 bases, J shed 5 bases, and the junction held 2 bases outside the gene matches. Per germline, CDR1 SGHRS and CDR2 YFSETQ. This CDR3 contains 14 residues. CDR3 DNA sequence: TGCGCCAGCAGCTTCGGGACAGGGGGATATGGCTACACCTTC. Amino acid sequence: CASSFGTGGYGYTF.

The V call is TRBV9, the J call TRBJ2-2; 14 positions match TRBD2. The CDR3 has 17 amino acids. From germline, CDR1 is SGDLS and CDR2 YYNGEE. Trimming cost V 4 bases and J 6 bases; bases outside gene matches: 8. In nucleotides, the CDR3 is TGTGCCAGCAGCCCGACTAGCGGGGGGGCCGTATCCGGGGAGCTGTTTTTT. This translates into CASSPTSGGAVSGELFF.

CDR3 bases: TGTGCCAGCAGCTTGGCAAGCAATCAGCCCCAGCATTTT. It codes for CASSLASNQPQHF. The chain recombines TRBV5-4 with TRBJ1-5; D is undetermined. V was clipped by 0 bases and J by 1 base, with 2 bases between them. Germline loops: CDR1 SGHNT, CDR2 YYREEE (reference sequence). This CDR3 is built from 13 residues. The complete variable domain, with remaining parts taken from reference TRBV5-4 and TRBJ1-5, reads ETGVTQSPTHLIKTRGQQVTLRCSSQSGHNTVSWYQQALGQGPQFIFQYYREEENGRGNFPPRFSGLQFPNYSSELNVNALELDDSALYLCASSLASNQPQHFGDGTRLSIL.

The chain combines TRBV21-1 with TRBJ2-7; TRBD2, the table's D call, was not compared with the DNA. TRBV21-1 is described as a pseudogene. CDR3 length: 14 amino acids. CDR3 protein: CASSKVLARYEQYF. The DNA of the CDR3 is TGTGCCAGCAGCAAAGTACTAGCGAGGTACGAGCAGTACTTC.

The J gene is TRBJ2-2, the V gene TRBV5-1; no reliable D call. CDR1 is SGHRS and CDR2 is YFSETQ in the germline V gene. With 7 bases removed from V and 2 bases from J, the gap between germline ends came to 6 bases. This CDR3 region has 12 residues. The CDR3 DNA follows: TGCGCCAGCGGGCAAAACACCGGGGAGCTGTTTTTT. Encoded protein: CASGQNTGELFF.

The chain links TRBV21-1 to TRBJ1-1; TRBD1, the D gene given by the table, was not confirmed from the DNA. TRBV21-1 is recorded as a pseudogene. The CDR3 runs 21 residues. CDR3 nucleotides: TGTGCCAGCAGCAACCAGTGGGGACAGGGGGATAACCTAACCCTGAACACTGAAGCTTTCTTT. The encoded protein is CASSNQWGQGDNLTLNTEAFF.

The rearrangement links TRBV7-2 to TRBJ1-1; tentatively, D is TRBD1 (6 bases). V was pared by 5 bases and J by 1 base, with 26 bases between. The germline V gene has CDR1 SGHTA and CDR2 FQGNSA. The CDR3 has 19 amino acids. CDR3 protein: CASSRDRPGEGQRNTEAFF. CDR3 nucleotides: TGTGCCAGCAGCCGTGACCGCCCTGGGGAGGGACAACGGAACACTGAAGCTTTCTTT.

This clone was counted only a few times. The gene calls are TRBV19 and TRBJ1-2; D is possibly TRBD1 (6 bases). Per the germline V gene, CDR1 is LNHDA and CDR2 is SQIVND (reference sequence). V was cut by 4 bases and J by 2 bases, with 17 bases left in between. The CDR3 consists of 16 residues. This CDR3 is CASSTYPERGNYGYTF. The CDR3 DNA reads TGTGCCAGTAGTACCTATCCGGAAAGGGGGAACTATGGCTACACCTTC. Full variable domain (outside the CDR3, taken from reference TRBV19 and TRBJ1-2): DGGITQSPKYLFRKEGQNVTLSCEQNLNHDAMYWYRQDPGQGLRLIYYSQIVNDFQKGDIAEGYSVSREKKESFPLTVTSAQKNPTAFYLCASSTYPERGNYGYTFGSGTRLTVV.

This clone showed up just once. The DNA of the CDR3 is TGTGCCAGCAGCTCCAGGGGGCCCACTGAAGCTTTCTTT. It codes for CASSSRGPTEAFF. This sequence joins TRBV7-2 and TRBJ1-1; 8 bases match TRBD1. The CDR3 has 13 residues. The V segment lost 4 bases and the J segment 4 bases; nucleotides outside the gene matches: 2. Germline V gene data show CDR1 as SGHTA and CDR2 as FQGNSA.